Reported below is one T cell receptor (beta chain). Both 60 Vbeta primers and 13 Jbeta primers went into the PCR. Assay: immunoSEQ multiplex PCR; the TCRdb copy retains only in-frame clones and omits some. This table has roughly 160,000 clones, less than 80% appearing once. The data were obtained in a study of cytomegalovirus exposure and HLA in healthy donors. The germline gives CDR1 KGHSH, CDR2 LQKENI. CDR3 length: 14 amino acids. V was pared by 5 bases and J by 10 bases, with 7 bases of the junction left unmatched. Sequencing was done on a sample of PBMCs. This TCR was sampled from a man aged 35-49 years in good health and CMV-seronegative. V is TRBV18 and J is TRBJ1-4; TRBD1 aligns across 10 bases. CDR3: CASSTGQGTLKLFF. CDR3 bases: TGTGCCAGCTCAACGGGACAGGGGACCTTAAAACTGTTTTTT.